The TCR beta chain described here comes from a study of T cells in tuberculosis. Overall study: Within 7 days of starting treatment, or before, PBMC were stored.

Libraries were prepared by immunoSEQ multiplex PCR; TCRdb keeps only in-frame clonotypes and omits some of them. The repertoire has around 30,000 clones, 92% of them found once; the top ten carry 5.5% to 8%. The J segment lost 6 bases and the V segment lost 2 bases, leaving 11 bases of the junction unmatched. The CDR3 length is 19 residues. Germline assignment: CDR1 SGHNT and CDR2 YYREEE (reference sequence). Regarding time point: new active TB diagnosis, blood taken before or within 7 days of starting treatment. Included patients were adults of at least 18, HIV-seronegative, South African. The chain is built from TRBV5-4 and TRBJ2-1; 16 bases map to TRBD2. The TCR sequence derives from an adult with tuberculosis. The material was PBMCs, obtained at tuberculosis diagnosis. CDR3 in DNA: TGTGCCAGCAGCTTATCGGGACTAGCGGGGGGGCTAACGGTCAATGAGCAGTTCTTC. This encodes CASSLSGLAGGLTVNEQFF.